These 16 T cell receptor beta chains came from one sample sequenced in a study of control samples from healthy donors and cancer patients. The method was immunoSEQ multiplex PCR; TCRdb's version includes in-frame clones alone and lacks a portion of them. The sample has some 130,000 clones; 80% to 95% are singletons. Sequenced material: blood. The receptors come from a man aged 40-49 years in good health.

CDR3 protein: CASSEPGQGVRETQYF. The CDR3 nucleotides read TGTGCCAGCAGCGAACCGGGACAGGGAGTACGGGAGACCCAGTACTTC. This rearrangement joins TRBV6-1 to TRBJ2-5, with 9 nucleotides matching TRBD1. With V trimmed by 6 bases and J by 5 bases, 13 bases remained unmatched. This CDR3 is built from 16 residues. The germline V gene has CDR1 MNHNS and CDR2 SASEGT.

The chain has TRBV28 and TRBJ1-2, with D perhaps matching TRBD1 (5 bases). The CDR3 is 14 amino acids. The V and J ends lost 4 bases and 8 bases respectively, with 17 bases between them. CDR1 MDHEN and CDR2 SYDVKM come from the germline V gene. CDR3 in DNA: TGTGCCAGCAGTTCGCCCTCCCAGGGACCCGGCTACACCTTC. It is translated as CASSSPSQGPGYTF.

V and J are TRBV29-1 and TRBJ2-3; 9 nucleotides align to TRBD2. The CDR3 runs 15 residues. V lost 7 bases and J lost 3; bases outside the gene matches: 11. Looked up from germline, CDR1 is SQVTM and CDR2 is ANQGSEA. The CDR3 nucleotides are TGCAGCGCAAGTCCCGGCGGGGGGGCTACAGATACGCAGTATTTT. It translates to CSASPGGGATDTQYF.

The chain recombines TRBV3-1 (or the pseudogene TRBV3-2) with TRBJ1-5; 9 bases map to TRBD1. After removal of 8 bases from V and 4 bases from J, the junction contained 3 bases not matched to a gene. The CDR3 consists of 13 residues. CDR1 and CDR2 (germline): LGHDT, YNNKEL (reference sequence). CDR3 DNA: TGTGCCAGCGGAGGGACAGGGAATCAGCCCCAGCATTTT. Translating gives CASGGTGNQPQHF.

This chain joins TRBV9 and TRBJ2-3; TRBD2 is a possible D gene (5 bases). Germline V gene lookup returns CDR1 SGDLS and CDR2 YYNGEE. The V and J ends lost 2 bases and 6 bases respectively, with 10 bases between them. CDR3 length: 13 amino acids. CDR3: CASSVLGVDTQYF. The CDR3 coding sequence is TGTGCCAGCAGCGTGCTCGGGGTTGATACGCAGTATTTT.

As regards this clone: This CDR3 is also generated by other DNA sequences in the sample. CDR3 residues: CASSEDYEQYF. The CDR3 DNA is TGTGCCAGCAGTGAGGATTACGAGCAGTACTTC. The chain couples TRBV6-1 to TRBJ2-7, with no clear D. V shed 3 bases and J shed 4 bases, with 4 bases lying between them. Germline V gives CDR1 MNHNS, CDR2 SASEGT. The CDR3 has 11 residues.

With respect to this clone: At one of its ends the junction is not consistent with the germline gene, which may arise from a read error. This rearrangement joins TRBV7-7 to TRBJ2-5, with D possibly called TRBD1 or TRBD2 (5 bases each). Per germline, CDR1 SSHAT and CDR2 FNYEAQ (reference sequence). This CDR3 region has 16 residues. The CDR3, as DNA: TGTGCTAGCAGCCCCGGAGGAACAGGAGGCGTTGAGACCCAGTACTTC. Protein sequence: CASSPGGTGGVETQYF.

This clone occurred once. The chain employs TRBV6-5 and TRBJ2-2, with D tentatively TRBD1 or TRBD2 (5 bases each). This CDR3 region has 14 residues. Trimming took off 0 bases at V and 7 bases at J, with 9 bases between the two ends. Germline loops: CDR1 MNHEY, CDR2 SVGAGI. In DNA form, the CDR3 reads TGTGCCAGCAGTTACTCCGATGGGGGCGGGGAGCTGTTTTTT. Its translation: CASSYSDGGGELFF.

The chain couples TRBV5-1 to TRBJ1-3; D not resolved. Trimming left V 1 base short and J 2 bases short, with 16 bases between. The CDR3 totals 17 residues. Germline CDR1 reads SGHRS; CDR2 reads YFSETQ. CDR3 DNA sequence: TGCGCCAGCAGCTTGCTTAATAGTGAGGTTGCTGGAAACACCATATATTTT. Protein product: CASSLLNSEVAGNTIYF. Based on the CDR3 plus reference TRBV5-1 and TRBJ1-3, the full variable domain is KAGVTQTPRYLIKTRGQQVTLSCSPISGHRSVSWYQQTPGQGLQFLFEYFSETQRNKGNFPGRFSGRQFSNSRSEMNVSTLELGDSALYLCASSLLNSEVAGNTIYFGEGSWLTVV.

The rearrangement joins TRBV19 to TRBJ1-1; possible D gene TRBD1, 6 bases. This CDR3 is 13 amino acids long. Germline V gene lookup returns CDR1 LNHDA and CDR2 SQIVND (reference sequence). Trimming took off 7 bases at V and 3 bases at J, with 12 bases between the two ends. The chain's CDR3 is CASNLEGDTEAFF. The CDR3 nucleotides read TGTGCCAGTAATCTCGAGGGGGACACTGAAGCTTTCTTT.

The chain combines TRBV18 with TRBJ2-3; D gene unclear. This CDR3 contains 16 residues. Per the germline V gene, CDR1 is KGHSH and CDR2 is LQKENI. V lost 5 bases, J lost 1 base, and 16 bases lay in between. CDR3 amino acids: CASSILKNTGTDTQYF. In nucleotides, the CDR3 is TGTGCCAGCTCAATTTTAAAGAACACTGGCACAGATACGCAGTATTTT.

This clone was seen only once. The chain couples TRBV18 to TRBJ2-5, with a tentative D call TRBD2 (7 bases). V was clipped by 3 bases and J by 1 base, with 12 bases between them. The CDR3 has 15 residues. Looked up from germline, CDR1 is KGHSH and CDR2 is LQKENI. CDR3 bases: TGTGCCAGCTCACCGAGGGCGGGGGCCCAAGAGACCCAGTACTTC. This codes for CASSPRAGAQETQYF.

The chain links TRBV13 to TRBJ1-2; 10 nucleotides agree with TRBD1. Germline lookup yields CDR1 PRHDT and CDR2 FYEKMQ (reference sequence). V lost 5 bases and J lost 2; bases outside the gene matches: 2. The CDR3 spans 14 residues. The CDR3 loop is CASSKGQGNYGYTF. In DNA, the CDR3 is TGTGCCAGCAGCAAGGGACAGGGGAACTATGGCTACACCTTC. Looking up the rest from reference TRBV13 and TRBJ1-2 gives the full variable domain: AAGVIQSPRHLIKEKRETATLKCYPIPRHDTVYWYQQGPGQDPQFLISFYEKMQSDKGSIPDRFSAQQFSDYHSELNMSSLELGDSALYFCASSKGQGNYGYTFGSGTRLTVV.

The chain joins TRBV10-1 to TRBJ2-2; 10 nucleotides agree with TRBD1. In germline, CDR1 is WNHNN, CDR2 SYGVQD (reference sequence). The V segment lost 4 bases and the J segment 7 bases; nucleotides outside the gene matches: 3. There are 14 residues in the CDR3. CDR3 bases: TGCGCCAGCAGTGGACAGGGGGCCATCGGGGAGCTGTTTTTT. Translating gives CASSGQGAIGELFF.

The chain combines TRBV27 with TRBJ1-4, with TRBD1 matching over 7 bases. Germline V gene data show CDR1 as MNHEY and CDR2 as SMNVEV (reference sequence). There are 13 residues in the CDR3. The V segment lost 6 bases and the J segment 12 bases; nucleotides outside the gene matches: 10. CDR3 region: CASSVGGLGELFF. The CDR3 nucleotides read TGTGCCAGCAGCGTAGGGGGCCTGGGGGAACTGTTTTTT.

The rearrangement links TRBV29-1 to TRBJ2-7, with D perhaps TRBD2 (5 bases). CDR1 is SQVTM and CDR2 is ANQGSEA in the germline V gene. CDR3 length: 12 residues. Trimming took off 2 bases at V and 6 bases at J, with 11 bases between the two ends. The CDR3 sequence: CSVEMSGVEQYF. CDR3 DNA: TGCAGCGTTGAAATGAGCGGTGTCGAGCAGTACTTC.